This is a list of T cell receptor beta chains from one sample in a study of T-cell memory formation after mild COVID-19. MiXCR, applied by TCRdb to the 5' RACE reads, yields one record per CDR3 protein. The sample has around 140,000 distinct CDR3 sequences; 15% to 20% are singletons. The sample taken for sequencing was PBMCs or a T cell subset sorted from them (not recorded which). The receptors shown here come from an adult woman who had mild COVID-19 (a few samples of this study predate the infection). Cell type and time point are not known. Both conserved end residues are part of each CDR3. D genes are given only for firm matches. Clone size appears in some rows only: once, few, many, or a class for an expanded clone.

size: few
V: TRBV6-5
J: TRBJ1-2
D: .
CDR3: CASSSPSDATNYGYTF
DNA: TGTGCCAGCAGTTCCCCCTCCGACGCAACTAACTATGGCTACACCTTC

size: few
V: TRBV12-3/TRBV12-4
J: TRBJ2-7
D: .
CDR3: CASSFLRGGEQYF
DNA: TGTGCCAGCAGTTTCTTAAGGGGAGGAGAGCAGTACTTC

size: few
V: TRBV20-1
J: TRBJ1-1
D: .
CDR3: CSATVLIAEAFF
DNA: TGCAGTGCTACGGTGCTGATCGCTGAAGCTTTCTTT

size: few
V: TRBV4-3
J: TRBJ2-7
D: TRBD1
CDR3: CASAAEQGFSYEQYF
DNA: TGCGCCAGCGCGGCCGAACAGGGGTTCTCCTACGAGCAGTACTTC

size: .
V: TRBV12-3/TRBV12-4
J: TRBJ2-2
D: TRBD2
CDR3: CASRPTSGSAGELFF
DNA: TGTGCCAGCAGACCGACTAGCGGCTCGGCCGGGGAGCTGTTTTTT

size: few
V: TRBV12-3/TRBV12-4
J: TRBJ1-1
D: .
CDR3: CASSLLAGVATEAFF
DNA: TGTGCCAGCAGTTTACTTGCGGGGGTGGCCACTGAAGCTTTCTTT

size: .
V: TRBV4-3
J: TRBJ2-1
D: TRBD1
CDR3: CASSPATGGGEQFF
DNA: TGCGCCAGCAGCCCAGCGACAGGGGGCGGTGAGCAGTTCTTC

size: many
V: TRBV28
J: TRBJ2-3
D: .
CDR3: CASSDPTRHTDTQYF
DNA: TGTGCCAGCAGTGATCCAACAAGGCACACAGATACGCAGTATTTT

size: .
V: TRBV12-3/TRBV12-4
J: TRBJ1-3
D: .
CDR3: CASSSLSGNTIYF
DNA: TGTGCCAGCAGTTCCCTCTCTGGAAACACCATATATTTT

size: .
V: TRBV6-6
J: TRBJ2-2
D: .
CDR3: CASKHTGELFF
DNA: TGTGCCAGCAAACACACCGGGGAGCTGTTTTTT

size: .
V: TRBV4-2
J: TRBJ1-1
D: .
CDR3: CASSQMALSGVTEAFF
DNA: TGTGCCAGCAGCCAAATGGCCTTAAGTGGGGTCACTGAAGCTTTCTTT

size: .
V: TRBV20-1
J: TRBJ2-5
D: TRBD2
CDR3: CSASSVAGRKTQYF
DNA: TGCAGTGCTAGTTCCGTAGCGGGCAGAAAGACCCAGTACTTC

size: .
V: TRBV29-1
J: TRBJ2-2
D: .
CDR3: CSVWDANSAGELFF
DNA: TGCAGCGTCTGGGACGCTAACTCGGCCGGGGAGCTGTTTTTT

size: .
V: TRBV12-3/TRBV12-4
J: TRBJ2-1
D: .
CDR3: CASSRQPGPLSLMDF
DNA: TGTGCCAGCAGTCGTCAACCGGGACCCCTATCTCTGATGGACTTC

size: .
V: TRBV11-2
J: TRBJ2-1
D: TRBD2
CDR3: CASSSGTNNEQFF
DNA: TGTGCCAGCAGCTCCGGGACTAACAATGAGCAGTTCTTC

size: .
V: TRBV24-1
J: TRBJ2-2
D: .
CDR3: CATSDRTNQALTGELFF
DNA: TGTGCCACCAGTGATAGGACAAATCAGGCCCTTACCGGGGAGCTGTTTTTT

size: .
V: TRBV29-1
J: TRBJ1-2
D: .
CDR3: CSVVPVPNYGYTF
DNA: TGCAGCGTTGTACCCGTCCCTAACTATGGCTACACCTTC

size: .
V: TRBV29-1
J: TRBJ2-7
D: TRBD1
CDR3: CSVAPGQGRYEQYF
DNA: TGCAGCGTTGCCCCGGGACAGGGTCGGTACGAGCAGTACTTC

size: .
V: TRBV20-1
J: TRBJ1-2
D: .
CDR3: CSAPPQVNHGYTF
DNA: TGCAGTGCCCCCCCCCAGGTTAATCATGGCTACACCTTC

size: .
V: TRBV12-5
J: TRBJ2-5
D: .
CDR3: CASGSGRGKETQYF
DNA: TGTGCTAGTGGTTCCGGCAGGGGCAAAGAGACCCAGTACTTC

size: .
V: TRBV12-3/TRBV12-4
J: TRBJ1-2
D: TRBD1
CDR3: CASSLRTGLWYGYTF
DNA: TGTGCCAGCAGTTTAAGGACAGGTCTTTGGTATGGCTACACCTTC

size: few
V: TRBV7-2
J: TRBJ1-2
D: .
CDR3: CASSLDPYGYTF
DNA: TGTGCCAGCAGCTTAGACCCTTATGGCTACACCTTC

size: few
V: TRBV24-1
J: TRBJ2-2
D: .
CDR3: CATAGFLTGELFF
DNA: TGTGCCACCGCGGGATTCCTCACCGGGGAGCTGTTTTTT

size: .
V: TRBV7-2
J: TRBJ2-3
D: .
CDR3: CASSPGPNQMGTQYF
DNA: TGTGCCAGCAGCCCAGGGCCAAATCAAATGGGTACGCAGTATTTT

size: .
V: TRBV6-2/TRBV6-3
J: TRBJ2-1
D: TRBD2
CDR3: CGSGRPSYNEQFF
DNA: TGTGGGAGCGGGAGGCCATCCTACAATGAGCAGTTCTTC

size: once
V: TRBV7-2
J: TRBJ2-7
D: TRBD1
CDR3: CASSFRQGRNEQYF
DNA: TGTGCCAGCAGCTTCCGACAGGGGCGGAACGAGCAGTACTTC

size: once
V: TRBV4-2
J: TRBJ1-2
D: .
CDR3: CASSQETRIPYGYTF
DNA: TGTGCCAGCAGCCAAGAAACGAGAATCCCCTATGGCTACACCTTC

size: few
V: TRBV9
J: TRBJ2-3
D: .
CDR3: CASSVARLGRDTQYF
DNA: TGTGCCAGCAGCGTAGCGAGACTAGGCCGAGATACGCAGTATTTT

size: .
V: TRBV7-2
J: TRBJ1-2
D: .
CDR3: CASSLAPDGNYGYTF
DNA: TGTGCCAGCAGCTTAGCTCCGGACGGGAACTATGGCTACACCTTC

size: .
V: TRBV6-5
J: TRBJ2-1
D: TRBD2
CDR3: CASSLLAGVGAGSEQFF
DNA: TGTGCCAGCAGCCTACTAGCGGGAGTGGGGGCGGGGAGTGAGCAGTTCTTC

size: few
V: TRBV4-2
J: TRBJ2-5
D: TRBD2
CDR3: CASSFTASGGALKETQYF
DNA: TGTGCCAGCAGTTTCACGGCTAGCGGGGGGGCCCTTAAAGAGACCCAGTACTTC

size: few
V: TRBV5-1
J: TRBJ2-5
D: .
CDR3: CASSYNRVGETQYF
DNA: TGCGCCAGCAGCTATAACAGGGTCGGGGAGACCCAGTACTTC

size: .
V: TRBV4-3
J: TRBJ2-7
D: TRBD1
CDR3: CASSQRTGIGYEQYF
DNA: TGCGCCAGCAGCCAGAGGACAGGGATAGGCTACGAGCAGTACTTC

size: .
V: TRBV18
J: TRBJ2-7
D: .
CDR3: CASSPRGRNEQYF
DNA: TGTGCCAGCTCACCACGGGGGAGGAACGAGCAGTACTTC

size: few
V: TRBV20-1
J: TRBJ1-4
D: TRBD1
CDR3: CSARQGANEKLFF
DNA: TGCAGTGCTAGACAGGGGGCTAATGAAAAACTGTTTTTT

size: .
V: TRBV7-9
J: TRBJ1-1
D: .
CDR3: CASSLTWGVAEAFF
DNA: TGTGCCAGCAGCCTAACCTGGGGGGTGGCTGAAGCTTTCTTT

size: .
V: TRBV5-1
J: TRBJ2-1
D: TRBD2
CDR3: CASTKAGGGSSYNEQFF
DNA: TGCGCCAGCACCAAAGCGGGCGGGGGGAGCTCCTACAATGAGCAGTTCTTC